These 30 T cell receptor beta chains came from one sample sequenced in a study of identical twins. TCRdb re-derived calls from the 5' RACE reads in MiXCR, one entry per CDR3 protein. Of roughly 150,000 distinct CDR3 sequences in the sample, under 4.5% were seen once. Material: memory T cells sorted from blood. The receptors originated from a man between 18 and 35 years old in good health.

The chain couples TRBV19 to TRBJ2-3; D is possibly TRBD1 or TRBD2 (5 bases each). Per germline, CDR1 LNHDA and CDR2 SQIVND (reference sequence). Trimming shortened V by 7 bases and J by 6 bases, and 11 bases separated the two germline ends. The CDR3 totals 12 residues. The CDR3 sequence is CASMGVGDTQYF. CDR3 DNA sequence: TGTGCCAGTATGGGGGTGGGGGATACGCAGTATTTT.

This chain joins TRBV24-1 and TRBJ2-1; no clear D. The CDR3 loop spans 11 amino acids. From germline, CDR1 is KGHDR and CDR2 SFDVKD. Trimming shortened V by 6 bases and J by 8 bases, and 7 bases separated the two germline ends. In DNA, the CDR3 is TGTGCCACCAGTACACCCGATGAGCAGTTCTTC. Translating gives CATSTPDEQFF.

This clonotype was seen many times. The chain joins TRBV29-1 to TRBJ1-5, with 9 bases identical to TRBD1. The CDR3 runs 13 residues. J was trimmed by 6 bases and V by 4 bases; bases with no gene match: 4. CDR1 SQVTM and CDR2 ANQGSEA come from the germline V gene. The CDR3 sequence is CSVGGTGTQPQHF. CDR3 DNA sequence: TGCAGCGTTGGAGGGACAGGGACTCAGCCCCAGCATTTT.

This clonotype was detected ten times or more. This chain uses TRBV5-4 with TRBJ1-3; D remains unclear. V was cut by 4 bases and J by 0 bases, with 14 bases left in between. Germline V gene lookup returns CDR1 SGHNT and CDR2 YYREEE (reference sequence). This CDR3 region has 16 residues. CDR3 coding DNA: TGTGCCAGCAGCAGAGACGGGATCAGCTCTGGAAACACCATATATTTT. This translates into CASSRDGISSGNTIYF.

This clonotype has at least ten counts. V is TRBV21-1 and J is TRBJ2-7; the D call of TRBD1 is as the table states it, not checked on the DNA. TRBV21-1 is noted as a pseudogene. CDR3 size: 16 residues. CDR3 loop: CASSKGPGQGTYEQYF. CDR3 nucleotide sequence: TGTGCCAGCAGCAAAGGCCCTGGACAGGGGACCTACGAGCAGTACTTC.

Concerning this clonotype itself: An end of the junction does not agree with germline; a read error may underlie this. The chain couples TRBV6-1 to TRBJ2-6; D is uncertain. CDR1 is MNHNS, CDR2 SASEGT, per germline. CDR3 length: 15 amino acids. The CDR3 sequence: CASSRTVSVANVLTF. Here the CDR3 DNA reads TGTGCCAGCAGTCGCACCGTCTCTGTGGCCAACGTCCTGACTTTC.

This clonotype was recorded at least ten times. The chain carries TRBV5-1 and TRBJ2-2; unclear D gene. The CDR3 contains 14 residues. The germline V and J ends were trimmed by 6 bases and 1 base, with 10 bases remaining between them. Germline V lookup: CDR1 SGHRS, CDR2 YFSETQ. CDR3 residues: CASMESVNTGELFF. The DNA of the CDR3 is TGCGCCAGCATGGAATCAGTGAACACCGGGGAGCTGTTTTTT.

This clonotype was picked up a small number of times. The gene calls are TRBV4-2 and TRBJ1-1; 9 nucleotides match TRBD1. The CDR3 sequence is 16 residues long. CDR1 and CDR2 from the germline V gene are LGHNA and YNFKEQ. Trimming removed 0 bases from V and 4 bases from J; junction bases left unmatched: 6. CDR3 sequence: CASSQEGDRVTTEAFF. CDR3 in DNA: TGTGCCAGCAGCCAAGAAGGGGACAGGGTGACCACTGAAGCTTTCTTT.

This clonotype has a count of ten or more. The CDR3 nucleotides are TGTGCCAGCAGCCAAGTATCCGGCGGGGAGCTGTTTTTT. Translated: CASSQVSGGELFF. The chain links TRBV4-2 to TRBJ2-2; no clear D. V was cut by 1 base and J by 7 bases, with 7 bases left in between. Germline V CDR1 and CDR2: LGHNA, YNFKEQ. The CDR3 is 13 amino acids.

This clonotype was picked up many times. The chain is built from TRBV7-9 and TRBJ2-1, with TRBD2 matching 10 bases. The germline gives CDR1 SEHNR, CDR2 FQNEAQ (reference sequence). The CDR3 loop spans 15 amino acids. The V gene end was trimmed by 1 base and the J gene end by 9 bases; junction bases not matched to a gene: 6. The CDR3 spells CASSLVVAGGGEQFF. CDR3 in DNA: TGTGCCAGCAGCTTAGTAGTAGCGGGAGGCGGTGAGCAGTTCTTC.

This clonotype was counted many times. The chain links TRBV7-9 to TRBJ1-1; D perhaps matches TRBD1 (5 bases). CDR3 size: 15 residues. V was pared by 4 bases and J by 0 bases, with 12 bases between. In germline, CDR1 is SEHNR, CDR2 FQNEAQ (reference sequence). CDR3 bases: TGTGCCAGCAGCTCGAGACAGTCCATGAACACTGAAGCTTTCTTT. Amino acid sequence: CASSSRQSMNTEAFF.

At least ten counts were recorded for this clonotype. The chain carries TRBV7-2 and TRBJ2-6; the D is unclear. The V gene lost 6 bases and the J gene lost 4 bases, with 10 bases spanning the gap. CDR3 length: 14 residues. Germline-derived CDR1 and CDR2 are SGHTA and FQGNSA. The CDR3 bases are TGTGCCAGCAGTCCACGATCGGGGGCCAACGTCCTGACTTTC. It translates to CASSPRSGANVLTF.

This clonotype was picked up many times. The chain couples TRBV5-1 to TRBJ2-4; D remains ambiguous. V was pared by 2 bases and J by 9 bases, with 9 bases between. Germline V lookup: CDR1 SGHRS, CDR2 YFSETQ. There are 12 residues in the CDR3. The CDR3 DNA sequence: TGCGCCAGCAGCTTCTCCTCGGGCATTCAGTACTTC. It specifies CASSFSSGIQYF.

The sample holds many counts of this clonotype. The gene calls are TRBV20-1 and TRBJ2-1; either TRBD1 or TRBD2 may fit D (5 bases each). Trimming took 5 bases from V and 0 from J, leaving 17 bases between them. The CDR3 covers 16 residues. The germline V gene has CDR1 DFQATT and CDR2 SNEGSKA (reference sequence). The CDR3 here is CSAEGTLKSSYNEQFF. CDR3 nucleotides: TGCAGTGCTGAGGGGACCCTAAAGAGCTCCTACAATGAGCAGTTCTTC.

This clonotype was detected ten times or more. The J gene is TRBJ2-1, the V gene TRBV12-3 or TRBV12-4; 8 bases align to TRBD1. Trimming removed 5 bases from V and 13 bases from J; junction bases left unmatched: 7. The CDR3 is 12 amino acids. CDR3 nucleotide sequence: TGTGCCAGCAGTCCCAGGGGGCGACCCCAGTTCTTC. Its protein is CASSPRGRPQFF.

Ten or more counts support this clonotype. CDR3 sequence: CASSTTQGSTEAFF. The CDR3 nucleotides are TGCGCCAGCTCCACTACTCAGGGAAGTACTGAAGCTTTCTTT. This sequence joins TRBV5-1 and TRBJ1-1, with a tentative D call TRBD1 (5 bases). V was pared by 7 bases and J by 5 bases, with 18 bases between. This CDR3 has 14 amino acids. Germline assignment: CDR1 SGHRS and CDR2 YFSETQ.

This clonotype has at least ten counts. This rearrangement joins TRBV7-8 to TRBJ2-7; unclear D gene. The germline CDR1 and CDR2 sequences are SGHVS and FQNEAQ. The germline V and J ends were trimmed by 1 base and 3 bases, with 10 bases remaining between them. The CDR3 length is 14 residues. CDR3 in amino acids: CASSLVERHYEQYF. The CDR3 DNA reads as TGTGCCAGCAGCTTAGTTGAGCGACACTACGAGCAGTACTTC.

This clonotype was picked up many times. The chain combines TRBV20-1 with TRBJ2-5, with 9 bases lining up with TRBD1. Trimming at V came to 6 bases and at J to 4 bases, leaving 9 bases not matched to a gene. This CDR3 has 14 residues. Germline V CDR1 and CDR2: DFQATT, SNEGSKA (reference sequence). The CDR3 DNA follows: TGCAGTGCGATTGGGGACAGGGTCCCAGAGACCCAGTACTTC. Its protein product is CSAIGDRVPETQYF.

This clonotype was counted at least ten times. The CDR3 is CASSLGLSGESSYEQYF. The CDR3 nucleotides are TGTGCCAGCAGCTTGGGTCTTAGCGGGGAGAGCTCCTACGAGCAGTACTTC. The rearrangement joins TRBV7-9 to TRBJ2-7; TRBD2 matches 8 bases. The CDR3 sequence is 17 residues long. Unmatched junction bases numbered 10, after V lost 3 bases and J lost 0 bases. The V gene's germline CDR1 is SEHNR and CDR2 FQNEAQ (reference sequence).

This clonotype showed up many times. V gene TRBV5-4 combines with J gene TRBJ2-2; 7 bases line up with TRBD1. The germline gives CDR1 SGHNT, CDR2 YYREEE (reference sequence). The J segment lost 4 bases and the V segment lost 3 bases, leaving 6 bases of the junction unmatched. The CDR3 spans 15 residues. The CDR3 loop is CASSSNRGPTGELFF. Written as DNA, the CDR3 is TGTGCCAGCAGCTCCAACAGGGGACCCACCGGGGAGCTGTTTTTT.

In this sample, this clonotype turned up many times. V and J are TRBV5-1 and TRBJ2-7; D remains unclear. The CDR3 spans 14 residues. The V gene's germline CDR1 is SGHRS and CDR2 YFSETQ. Deletions cut 0 bases from V and 2 bases from J, with 9 bases between. The CDR3, as DNA: TGCGCCAGCAGCTTGGCCGATACAACCTACGAGCAGTACTTC. Its protein is CASSLADTTYEQYF.

This clonotype has a count of ten or more. The rearrangement joins TRBV7-2 to TRBJ2-3; 7 bases map to TRBD1. The CDR3 is 16 residues long. Losses at the gene ends were 1 base for V and 5 bases for J; bases not matched to a gene: 9. Per germline, CDR1 SGHTA and CDR2 FQGNSA. CDR3 residues: CASSLGTTGWGDTQYF. CDR3 nucleotides: TGTGCCAGCAGCTTAGGCACGACAGGGTGGGGAGATACGCAGTATTTT. The full variable domain, rest sourced from reference TRBV7-2 and TRBJ2-3, is GAGVSQSPSNKVTEKGKDVELRCDPISGHTALYWYRQSLGQGLEFLIYFQGNSAPDKSGLPSDRFSAERTGGSVSTLTIQRTQQEDSAVYLCASSLGTTGWGDTQYFGPGTRLTVL.

This clonotype was counted at least ten times. The chain is built from TRBV20-1 and TRBJ2-1, with D hard to call. Germline CDR1 is DFQATT and CDR2 is SNEGSKA (reference sequence). The CDR3 length is 16 residues. V lost 2 bases, J lost 1 base, and 15 bases lay in between. The DNA for the CDR3 is TGCAGTGCTAGATCCGCAGGAGCGTATTCCTACAATGAGCAGTTCTTC. Its protein product is CSARSAGAYSYNEQFF.

There are many counts of this clonotype. The rearrangement uses TRBV7-9 and TRBJ2-3, with a weak D call TRBD2 (5 bases). This CDR3 spans 11 amino acids. Trimming took 8 bases from V and 8 from J, leaving 11 bases between them. Per the germline V gene, CDR1 is SEHNR and CDR2 is FQNEAQ (reference sequence). The chain's CDR3 is CASGRGGTQYF. The CDR3 DNA follows: TGTGCCAGCGGACGCGGAGGTACGCAGTATTTT. Supplemented by reference TRBV7-9 and TRBJ2-3, the full variable domain reads DTGVSQNPRHKITKRGQNVTFRCDPISEHNRLYWYRQTLGQGPEFLTYFQNEAQLEKSRLLSDRFSAERPKGSFSTLEIQRTEQGDSAMYLCASGRGGTQYFGPGTRLTVL.

This clonotype was picked up many times. The V gene is TRBV6-1, the J gene TRBJ2-3; D is possibly TRBD2 (6 bases). V was trimmed by 6 bases and J by 2 bases, leaving 15 bases between them. Germline assignment: CDR1 MNHNS and CDR2 SASEGT. The CDR3 runs 15 residues. Here the CDR3 reads CASRLAGSYTDTQYF. CDR3 coding DNA: TGTGCCAGCAGACTTGCGGGGAGTTACACAGATACGCAGTATTTT.

This clonotype occurred many times. In DNA, the CDR3 is TGTGCCAGCACTACTGGGGCCATAGGGACCGGGGAGCTGTTTTTT. It is translated as CASTTGAIGTGELFF. This rearrangement joins TRBV6-1 to TRBJ2-2; weak D call: TRBD1 (5 bases). Trimming shortened V by 7 bases and J by 5 bases, and 17 bases separated the two germline ends. From germline, CDR1 is MNHNS and CDR2 SASEGT. There are 15 residues in the CDR3.

This clonotype has at least ten counts. The rearrangement uses TRBV5-1 and TRBJ2-2; 7 bases match TRBD1. The CDR3 has 16 amino acids. Germline CDR1 reads SGHRS; CDR2 reads YFSETQ. Unmatched junction bases numbered 9, after V lost 3 bases and J lost 4 bases. The CDR3 here is CASSSKTGSSTGELFF. DNA for the CDR3: TGCGCCAGCAGCTCTAAGACAGGGAGTAGCACCGGGGAGCTGTTTTTT. Full variable domain (rest looked up from reference TRBV5-1 and TRBJ2-2): KAGVTQTPRYLIKTRGQQVTLSCSPISGHRSVSWYQQTPGQGLQFLFEYFSETQRNKGNFPGRFSGRQFSNSRSEMNVSTLELGDSALYLCASSSKTGSSTGELFFGEGSRLTVL.

There are many counts of this clonotype. This rearrangement joins TRBV6-1 to TRBJ1-5; 9 nucleotides align to TRBD1. Germline trimming cut 3 bases from V and 7 bases from J; bases unmatched to any gene: 7. The CDR3 runs to 15 residues. CDR1 MNHNS and CDR2 SASEGT come from the germline V gene. The CDR3 DNA is TGTGCCAGCAGTGAGACGACAGGGGGTAAGCAGCCCCAGCATTTT. Translated, it gives CASSETTGGKQPQHF.

This clonotype was detected ten times or more. The chain uses TRBV29-1 and TRBJ2-5; D call uncertain. The ends were cut back, 2 bases at V and 5 bases at J, with 6 bases in the middle. This CDR3 region has 11 residues. The V gene's germline CDR1 is SQVTM and CDR2 ANQGSEA. CDR3 DNA sequence: TGCAGCGTTGAATTAAGGGAGACCCAGTACTTC. This codes for CSVELRETQYF.

The sample holds many counts of this clonotype. This rearrangement joins TRBV20-1 to TRBJ2-3, with TRBD2 identical over 10 bases. V dropped 3 bases and J dropped 6; count of bases not matched to a gene: 9. This CDR3 region has 15 residues. Germline V CDR1 and CDR2: DFQATT, SNEGSKA (reference sequence). This CDR3 reads CSASLTSGNSDTQYF. The CDR3 DNA reads as TGCAGTGCTAGCCTTACTAGCGGGAATTCGGATACGCAGTATTTT.